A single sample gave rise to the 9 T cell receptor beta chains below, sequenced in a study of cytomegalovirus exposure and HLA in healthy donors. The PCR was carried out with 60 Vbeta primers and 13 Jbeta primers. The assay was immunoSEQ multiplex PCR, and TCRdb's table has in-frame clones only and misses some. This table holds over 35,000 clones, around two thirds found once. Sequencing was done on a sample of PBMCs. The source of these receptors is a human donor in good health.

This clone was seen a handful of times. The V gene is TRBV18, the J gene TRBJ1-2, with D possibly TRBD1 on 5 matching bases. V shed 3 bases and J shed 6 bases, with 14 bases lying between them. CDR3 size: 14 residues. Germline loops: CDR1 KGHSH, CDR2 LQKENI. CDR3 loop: CASSPFGGNDGYTF. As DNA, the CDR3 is TGTGCCAGCTCACCTTTTGGGGGGAACGATGGCTACACCTTC. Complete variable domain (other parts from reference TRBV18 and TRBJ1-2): NAGVMQNPRHLVRRRGQEARLRCSPMKGHSHVYWYRQLPEEGLKFMVYLQKENIIDESGMPKERFSAEFPKEGPSILRIQQVVRGDSAAYFCASSPFGGNDGYTFGSGTRLTVV.

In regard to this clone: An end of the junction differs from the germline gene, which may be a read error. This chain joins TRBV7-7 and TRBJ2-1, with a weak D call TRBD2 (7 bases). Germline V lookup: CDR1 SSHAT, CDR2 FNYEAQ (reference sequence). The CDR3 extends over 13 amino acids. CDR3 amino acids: CASSLAGANEQFF. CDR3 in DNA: TGTGCTAGCAGCTTGGCGGGGGCGAATGAGCAGTTCTTC.

CDR3 nucleotides: TGTGCCAGCACCGTCGGGACTAGCGGGCCTAGTGAGCAGTTCTTC. Translating gives CASTVGTSGPSEQFF. V and J are TRBV9 and TRBJ2-1, with 12 positions matching TRBD2. V gave up 6 bases and J gave up 9 bases; unmatched junction bases: 10. The CDR3 length is 15 residues. Looked up from germline, CDR1 is SGDLS and CDR2 is YYNGEE.

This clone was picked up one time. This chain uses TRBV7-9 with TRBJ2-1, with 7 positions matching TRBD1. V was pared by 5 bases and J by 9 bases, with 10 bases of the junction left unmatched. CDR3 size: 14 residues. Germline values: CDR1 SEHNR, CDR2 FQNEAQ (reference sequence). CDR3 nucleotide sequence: TGTGCCAGCAGCCGTACCCAGACAGGGATTGAGCAGTTCTTC. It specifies CASSRTQTGIEQFF.

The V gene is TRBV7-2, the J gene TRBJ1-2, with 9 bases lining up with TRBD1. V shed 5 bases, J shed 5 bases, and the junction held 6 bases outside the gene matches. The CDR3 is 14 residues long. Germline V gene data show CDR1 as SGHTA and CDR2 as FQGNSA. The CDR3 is CASSITGTGYGYTF. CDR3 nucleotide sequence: TGTGCCAGCAGCATTACCGGGACAGGGTATGGCTACACCTTC.

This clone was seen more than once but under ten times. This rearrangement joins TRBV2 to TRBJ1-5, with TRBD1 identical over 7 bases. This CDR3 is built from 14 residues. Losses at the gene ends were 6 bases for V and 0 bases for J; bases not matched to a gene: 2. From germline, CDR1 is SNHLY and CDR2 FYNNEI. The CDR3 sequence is CASRQGNSNQPQHF. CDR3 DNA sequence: TGTGCCAGCAGACAGGGGAATAGCAATCAGCCCCAGCATTTT.

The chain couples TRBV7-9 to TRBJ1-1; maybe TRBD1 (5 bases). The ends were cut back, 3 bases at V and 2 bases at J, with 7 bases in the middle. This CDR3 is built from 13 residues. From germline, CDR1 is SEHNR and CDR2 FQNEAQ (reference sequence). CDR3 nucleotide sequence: TGTGCCAGCAGCTTCGACAGCAACACTGAAGCTTTCTTT. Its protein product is CASSFDSNTEAFF.

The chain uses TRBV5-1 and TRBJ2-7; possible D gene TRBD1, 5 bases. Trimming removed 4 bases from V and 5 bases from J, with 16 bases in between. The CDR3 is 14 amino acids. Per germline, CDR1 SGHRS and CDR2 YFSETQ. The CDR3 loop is CASSAQGGIDEQYF. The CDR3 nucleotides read TGCGCCAGCAGCGCCCAGGGTGGGATTGACGAGCAGTACTTC.

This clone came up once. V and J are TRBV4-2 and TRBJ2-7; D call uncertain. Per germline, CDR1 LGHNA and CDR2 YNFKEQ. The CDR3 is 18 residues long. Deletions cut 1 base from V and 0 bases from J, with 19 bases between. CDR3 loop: CASSQGLSGPTDSYEQYF. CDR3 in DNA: TGTGCCAGCAGCCAAGGTTTAAGTGGGCCCACTGACTCCTACGAGCAGTACTTC.